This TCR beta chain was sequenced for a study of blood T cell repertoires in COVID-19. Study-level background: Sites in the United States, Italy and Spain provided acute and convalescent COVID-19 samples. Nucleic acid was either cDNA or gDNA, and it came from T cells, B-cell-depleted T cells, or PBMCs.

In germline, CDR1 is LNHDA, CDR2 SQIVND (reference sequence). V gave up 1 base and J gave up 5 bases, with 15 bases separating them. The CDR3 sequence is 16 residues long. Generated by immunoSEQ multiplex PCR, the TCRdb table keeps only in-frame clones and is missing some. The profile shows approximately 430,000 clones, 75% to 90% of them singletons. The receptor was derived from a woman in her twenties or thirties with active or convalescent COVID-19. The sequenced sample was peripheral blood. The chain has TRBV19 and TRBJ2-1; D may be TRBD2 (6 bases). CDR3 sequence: CASSIGDSSSNNEQFF. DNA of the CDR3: TGTGCCAGTAGTATAGGGGACTCTTCCTCAAACAATGAGCAGTTCTTC.